The clone carrying this TCR beta chain has a count of ten or more. This sample stems from a study of human T cells and chemical hapten exposure. Whole-study context: Cases of alopecia areata, totalis or universalis occurred in a predominantly female patient group.

The library labeled individual cDNA molecules by adding unique molecular identifiers to them. In the study's own analysis: TCRs per sample had a median of around 96,000 and ranged from about 23,224 to 700,000. TCRdb recomputed calls from the RACE reads with MiXCR, one row per CDR3 protein. These V and J calls rely on TCRdb rather than the paper's analysis. The sample consists of 100,000 or so distinct CDR3 sequences, about 10% of them appearing once. This CDR3 spans 13 amino acids. V was pared by 8 bases and J by 0 bases, with 10 bases between. Germline assignment: CDR1 MNHEY and CDR2 SVGEGT. Documented time point: patch test 1, 2 weeks after DPC sensitization. Treatment defined: therapeutic diphenylcyclopropenone sensitization with weekly scalp DPC. RNA extraction used unfractionated whole blood as the source of total RNA.

The chain links TRBV6-2 or TRBV6-3 to TRBJ1-1; a possible D gene is TRBD1 (6 bases). The sample in question was whole blood, obtained in connection with sensitization to the hapten diphenylcyclopropenone (DPC). This sequence originates from a man aged 35 to 55 with alopecia areata. Some clones in this sample may be carry-over from other donors' samples. The CDR3 loop reads CASWTALNTEAFF. The CDR3 DNA sequence: TGTGCCAGCTGGACAGCGCTGAACACTGAAGCTTTCTTT.